The 32 T cell receptor beta chains given below trace back to one sample, sequenced in a study of T cell responses to AZD1222 COVID-19 vaccine. Method: immunoSEQ multiplex PCR; TCRdb's copy keeps in-frame clones and lacks some. The sample gives under 200,000 clones, more than 90% of which show up once; 3.6% is in the top ten. The sequences come from peripheral blood, collected 28 days after the second dose of the MenACWY control vaccine. The receptors originated from an adult who received the MenACWY meningococcal vaccine as a control.

This chain links TRBV6-1 with TRBJ1-6, with a possible D match to TRBD1 (6 bases). Germline values: CDR1 MNHNS, CDR2 SASEGT. The V and J ends lost 6 bases and 9 bases respectively, with 12 bases between them. CDR3 length: 13 amino acids. The CDR3 DNA is TGTGCCAGCAGAGGACAGCTTGGTTCACCCCTCCACTTT. Protein product: CASRGQLGSPLHF.

The chain is built from TRBV6-6 and TRBJ2-2; tentatively, D is TRBD1 (6 bases). The germline gives CDR1 MNHNY, CDR2 SVGAGI (reference sequence). This CDR3 has 15 residues. The V end lost 2 bases, the J end lost 4 bases, and 11 bases lay between the germline ends. CDR3 bases: TGTGCCAGCAGTTACAAGGGACACCCCACCGGGGAGCTGTTTTTT. Protein: CASSYKGHPTGELFF.

The V and J genes are TRBV7-2 and TRBJ1-6; TRBD1 might be the D (6 bases). The CDR3 is made up of 15 amino acids. Germline CDR1 is SGHTA and CDR2 is FQGNSA. Trimming left V 5 bases short and J 7 bases short, with 15 bases between. The CDR3 here is CASSGWGAGNSPLHF. In DNA, the CDR3 is TGTGCCAGCAGCGGATGGGGGGCAGGGAATTCACCCCTCCACTTT.

V and J are TRBV9 and TRBJ2-3; weak D call: TRBD2 (6 bases). Per germline, CDR1 SGDLS and CDR2 YYNGEE. Trimming took 2 bases from V and 3 from J, leaving 10 bases between them. The CDR3 totals 14 residues. This CDR3 is CASSVGGMTDTQYF. The CDR3 DNA is TGTGCCAGCAGCGTTGGCGGGATGACAGATACGCAGTATTTT.

In this sample, this clone turned up a few times. The V and J genes are TRBV11-3 and TRBJ2-5; D gene uncertain. The germline V gene encodes CDR1 SGHNT and CDR2 YENEEA. The ends were cut back, 4 bases at V and 5 bases at J, with 5 bases in the middle. The CDR3 covers 11 residues. CDR3 in DNA: TGTGCCAGCAGCTATCGGGAGACCCAGTACTTC. It specifies CASSYRETQYF.

The sample holds a few counts of this clone. J is TRBJ1-5 and V is TRBV2, with TRBD1 identical over 7 bases. Germline CDR1 reads SNHLY; CDR2 reads FYNNEI. J was trimmed by 1 base and V by 8 bases; bases with no gene match: 8. The CDR3 consists of 15 residues. This chain's CDR3 is CASGTGTASNQPQHF. As DNA, the CDR3 is TGTGCCAGCGGGACCGGGACAGCAAGCAATCAGCCCCAGCATTTT.

The genes are TRBV6-6 and TRBJ1-5, with a tentative D call TRBD1 (5 bases). Trimming stripped 6 bases from V and 2 bases from J, with 11 bases between. The CDR3 loop spans 14 amino acids. Germline V gene sequence: CDR1 MNHNY, CDR2 SVGAGI (reference sequence). CDR3: CASRPGIGNQPQHF. In DNA form, the CDR3 reads TGTGCCAGCAGGCCAGGGATTGGCAATCAGCCCCAGCATTTT.

The V gene is TRBV19, the J gene TRBJ2-1; a possible D gene is TRBD2 (5 bases). CDR1 is LNHDA, CDR2 SQIVND, per germline (reference sequence). The V and J ends lost 4 bases and 0 bases respectively, with 10 bases between them. CDR3 size: 15 residues. The CDR3 spells CASSNTGSSYNEQFF. CDR3 nucleotides: TGTGCCAGTAGTAATACGGGGAGCTCCTACAATGAGCAGTTCTTC.

The rearrangement links TRBV28 to TRBJ1-2; 8 bases align to TRBD1. Unmatched junction bases numbered 5, after V lost 6 bases and J lost 5 bases. Looked up from germline, CDR1 is MDHEN and CDR2 is SYDVKM. The CDR3 has 13 residues. The CDR3: CASRRGQGYGYTF. The CDR3 region has the DNA TGTGCCAGCAGACGCGGACAGGGTTATGGCTACACCTTC.

The CDR3 DNA sequence: TGTGCCAGCAGCCGGGACAGATACACCGGGGAGCTGTTTTTT. It specifies CASSRDRYTGELFF. This chain uses TRBV7-2 with TRBJ2-2, with 7 nucleotides matching TRBD1. The CDR3 loop spans 14 amino acids. CDR1 is SGHTA, CDR2 FQGNSA, per germline. V lost 5 bases, J lost 3 bases, and 3 bases stayed unmatched.

The chain carries TRBV3-1 (or the pseudogene TRBV3-2) and TRBJ2-1; 13 bases are shared with TRBD2. V lost 0 bases to trimming and J lost 7 bases; unmatched junction nucleotides: 3. Germline V gene data show CDR1 as LGHDT and CDR2 as YNNKEL (reference sequence). The CDR3 contains 16 residues. The CDR3 coding sequence is TGTGCCAGCAGCCAAGAGGGACTAGCGGGAAGGAATGAGCAGTTCTTC. This translates into CASSQEGLAGRNEQFF.

This chain uses TRBV5-1 with TRBJ1-1; D may be TRBD1 (5 bases). Germline V gives CDR1 SGHRS, CDR2 YFSETQ. CDR3 length: 14 amino acids. The V gene lost 4 bases and the J gene lost 2 bases, with 12 bases spanning the gap. The CDR3 DNA reads as TGCGCCAGCAGCCCATGGGGGGGAAACACTGAAGCTTTCTTT. Its translation: CASSPWGGNTEAFF.

The rearrangement links TRBV23-1 to TRBJ2-2; D may correspond to TRBD1 or TRBD2 (5 bases each). TRBV23-1 is an ORF, and what it does is uncertain. Trimming stripped 3 bases from V and 1 base from J, with 12 bases between. The CDR3 loop spans 16 amino acids. The CDR3 region has the DNA TGCGCCAGCAGTCAGCCGGGACGGTTGAACACCGGGGAGCTGTTTTTT. Its protein is CASSQPGRLNTGELFF.

V is TRBV7-9 and J is TRBJ2-1; 7 bases are a match to TRBD2. This CDR3 spans 14 amino acids. Germline loops: CDR1 SEHNR, CDR2 FQNEAQ (reference sequence). V lost 3 bases and J lost 3; bases outside the gene matches: 2. CDR3 in DNA: TGTGCCAGCAGCTTTACTAGCGACTACAATGAGCAGTTCTTC. Protein: CASSFTSDYNEQFF.

With respect to this clone: A read error may produce the germline difference seen at one junction end. V and J are TRBV7-9 and TRBJ2-1; a weak D match, TRBD2 (5 bases). The CDR3 is 13 residues long. Germline V gene data show CDR1 as SEHNR and CDR2 as FQNEAQ (reference sequence). The CDR3 sequence is CASSKGVLNAQFF. For the CDR3, the DNA is TGTGCCAGCAGCAAGGGAGTTCTCAATGCGCAGTTCTTC.

The chain is built from TRBV15 and TRBJ1-6; the D is unclear. This CDR3 has 12 amino acids. Trimming left V 1 base short and J 10 bases short, with 5 bases between. CDR1 LNHNV and CDR2 YYDKDF come from the germline V gene (reference sequence). The CDR3, as DNA: TGTGCCACCAGCAGAGGTTGGTCACCCCTCCACTTT. Protein product: CATSRGWSPLHF.

Turning to this clone: This sample also contains other DNA sequences that code for the same CDR3. CDR3 sequence reads: CASSLSGYGYTF. CDR3 coding DNA: TGTGCCAGCAGTTTGTCTGGTTATGGCTACACCTTC. The chain has TRBV28 and TRBJ1-2; the D is unclear. Trimming shortened V by 3 bases and J by 5 bases, and 7 bases separated the two germline ends. CDR1 is MDHEN, CDR2 SYDVKM, per germline. The CDR3 is 12 amino acids.

The CDR3 loop reads CASSPSSGTDTQYF. The CDR3, as DNA: TGTGCCAGCAGCCCTAGTAGCGGGACAGATACGCAGTATTTT. The chain uses TRBV9 and TRBJ2-3, with 7 bases that match TRBD2. V was clipped by 4 bases and J by 3 bases; unmatched bases: 5. This CDR3 is 14 amino acids long. Germline-derived CDR1 and CDR2 are SGDLS and YYNGEE.

The V call is TRBV19, the J call TRBJ2-7; a possible D gene is TRBD2 (5 bases). The CDR3 runs 12 residues. Trimming stripped 1 base from V and 9 bases from J, with 10 bases between. Germline V gene data show CDR1 as LNHDA and CDR2 as SQIVND (reference sequence). The chain's CDR3 is CASSIGMSGQYF. The CDR3 DNA follows: TGTGCCAGTAGTATAGGGATGAGCGGGCAGTACTTC.

This chain uses TRBV30 with TRBJ2-1; D is possibly TRBD1 or TRBD2 (5 bases each). Germline V gene data show CDR1 as GTSNPN and CDR2 as SVGIG (reference sequence). This CDR3 contains 15 residues. The V end was cut by 2 bases, the J end by 5 bases, with 16 bases between. CDR3 residues: CAWSRIRGRNNEQFF. Here the CDR3 DNA reads TGTGCCTGGAGTAGGATCCGGGGCCGTAACAATGAGCAGTTCTTC.

The rearrangement joins TRBV28 to TRBJ2-1, with a weak D call TRBD1 (7 bases). CDR1 is MDHEN and CDR2 is SYDVKM in the germline V gene. Deletions cut 3 bases from V and 7 bases from J, with 10 bases between. The length of the CDR3 is 13 residues. The chain's CDR3 is CASSFPGGNEQFF. The DNA for the CDR3 is TGTGCCAGCAGTTTCCCAGGGGGGAATGAGCAGTTCTTC. Complete variable domain (other parts from reference TRBV28 and TRBJ2-1): DVKVTQSSRYLVKRTGEKVFLECVQDMDHENMFWYRQDPGLGLRLIYFSYDVKMKEKGDIPEGYSVSREKKERFSLILESASTNQTSMYLCASSFPGGNEQFFGPGTRLTVL.

The chain has TRBV6-5 and TRBJ1-3, with 8 bases aligning to TRBD1. V shed 5 bases and J 4 bases; nucleotides not matched to a gene: 7. CDR3 length: 15 amino acids. The germline gives CDR1 MNHEY, CDR2 SVGAGI. In DNA, the CDR3 is TGTGCCAGCAGTCGTACAGGGGGAATGGGAAACACCATATATTTT. Residues: CASSRTGGMGNTIYF.

The chain uses TRBV7-3 and TRBJ2-1, with TRBD2 matching over 12 bases. The CDR3 is 17 residues long. V trimming: 5 bases; J trimming: 8 bases; junction bases outside the gene matches: 13. Germline V gives CDR1 SGHTA, CDR2 FQGTGA. CDR3 sequence: CASSPTPSGRVSDEQFF. The CDR3 coding sequence is TGTGCCAGCAGCCCCACGCCTAGCGGGAGGGTGTCGGATGAGCAGTTCTTC.

This chain joins TRBV27 and TRBJ2-3; TRBD2 aligns across 13 bases. This CDR3 has 17 amino acids. The germline gives CDR1 MNHEY, CDR2 SMNVEV (reference sequence). Trimming cost V 3 bases and J 6 bases; bases outside gene matches: 9. Written as DNA, the CDR3 is TGTGCCAGCAGTTTCCTTCGGACTAGCGGGAGAACCGATACGCAGTATTTT. Translating gives CASSFLRTSGRTDTQYF.

The chain couples TRBV28 to TRBJ1-1; 8 bases are shared with TRBD1. J lost 1 base, V lost 6 bases, and 7 bases had no gene match. Looked up from germline, CDR1 is MDHEN and CDR2 is SYDVKM. This CDR3 has 15 residues. CDR3 in amino acids: CASRSSGQGNTEAFF. The CDR3, as DNA: TGTGCCAGCAGATCCAGCGGACAGGGGAACACTGAAGCTTTCTTT.

This clone was observed a single time. The genes are TRBV6-5 and TRBJ2-6, with 8 bases identical to TRBD1. The CDR3 loop spans 15 amino acids. V trimming: 6 bases; J trimming: 3 bases; junction bases outside the gene matches: 4. From germline, CDR1 is MNHEY and CDR2 SVGAGI. The CDR3 nucleotides read TGTGCCAGCAGCGACAGGGGACTTGGGGCCAACGTCCTGACTTTC. This translates into CASSDRGLGANVLTF.

The chain couples TRBV10-3 to TRBJ2-5; TRBD2 might be the D (5 bases). From germline, CDR1 is ENHRY and CDR2 SYGVKD. The CDR3 sequence is 13 residues long. The V end lost 6 bases, the J end lost 5 bases, and 13 bases lay between the germline ends. The CDR3 protein is CAIRAEVGETQYF. In nucleotides, the CDR3 is TGTGCCATCAGAGCGGAGGTAGGGGAGACCCAGTACTTC.

The chain joins TRBV5-8 to TRBJ1-4, with D perhaps matching TRBD1 (6 bases). This CDR3 has 14 residues. Germline V CDR1 and CDR2: SGHTS, YDEGEE. V was trimmed by 1 base and J by 8 bases, leaving 12 bases between them. CDR3 residues: CASSLNRAREKLFF. Here the CDR3 DNA reads TGTGCCAGCAGCTTGAACAGGGCTAGGGAAAAACTGTTTTTT.

This chain joins TRBV5-4 and TRBJ2-7; 12 bases are shared with TRBD1. The CDR3 runs 15 residues. The germline V gene encodes CDR1 SGHNT and CDR2 YYREEE (reference sequence). With 4 bases clipped from V and 12 bases from J, the junction kept 14 bases outside the gene matches. CDR3 nucleotide sequence: TGTGCCAGCAGCCGTTTGGGACAGGGGGCGCATCGTCGGTACTTC. Protein: CASSRLGQGAHRRYF.

The chain combines TRBV9 with TRBJ2-3, with 15 bases matching TRBD2. After removal of 0 bases from V and 0 bases from J, the junction contained 5 bases not matched to a gene. Germline V gene data show CDR1 as SGDLS and CDR2 as YYNGEE. This CDR3 has 19 amino acids. The CDR3 region is CASSVGTSGRAPSTDTQYF. CDR3 sequence (DNA): TGTGCCAGCAGCGTAGGGACTAGCGGGAGGGCCCCTAGCACAGATACGCAGTATTTT.

This clone is a singleton in its sample. V is TRBV6-5 and J is TRBJ2-1; TRBD2 matches at 13 bases. Trimming removed 6 bases from V and 8 bases from J; junction bases left unmatched: 4. This CDR3 is 14 amino acids long. Per germline, CDR1 MNHEY and CDR2 SVGAGI. The CDR3 coding sequence is TGTGCCAGCAGGAGGACTAGCGGGAGCGATGAGCAGTTCTTC. Translation: CASRRTSGSDEQFF.

The chain has TRBV18 and TRBJ1-5; D call uncertain. The germline gives CDR1 KGHSH, CDR2 LQKENI. This CDR3 is built from 15 residues. Trimming stripped 4 bases from V and 11 bases from J, with 21 bases between. CDR3 in amino acids: CASSREADKLGAQHF. CDR3 sequence (DNA): TGTGCCAGCTCACGGGAAGCTGACAAACTTGGGGCCCAGCATTTT.